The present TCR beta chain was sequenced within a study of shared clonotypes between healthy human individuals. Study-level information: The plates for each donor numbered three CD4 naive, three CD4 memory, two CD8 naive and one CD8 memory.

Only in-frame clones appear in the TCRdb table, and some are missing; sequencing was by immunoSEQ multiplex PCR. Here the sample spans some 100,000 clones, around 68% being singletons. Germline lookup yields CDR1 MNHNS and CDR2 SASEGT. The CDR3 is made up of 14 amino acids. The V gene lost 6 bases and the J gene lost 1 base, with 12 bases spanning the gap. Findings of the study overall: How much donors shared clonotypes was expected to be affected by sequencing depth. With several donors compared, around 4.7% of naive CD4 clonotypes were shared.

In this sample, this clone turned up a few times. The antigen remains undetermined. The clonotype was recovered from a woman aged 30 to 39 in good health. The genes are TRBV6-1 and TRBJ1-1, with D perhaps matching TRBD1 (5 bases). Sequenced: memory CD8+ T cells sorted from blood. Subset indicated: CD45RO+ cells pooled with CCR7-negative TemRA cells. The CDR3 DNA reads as TGTGCCAGCAGCGCCTCGACAGAGAACACTGAAGCTTTCTTT. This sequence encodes CASSASTENTEAFF.